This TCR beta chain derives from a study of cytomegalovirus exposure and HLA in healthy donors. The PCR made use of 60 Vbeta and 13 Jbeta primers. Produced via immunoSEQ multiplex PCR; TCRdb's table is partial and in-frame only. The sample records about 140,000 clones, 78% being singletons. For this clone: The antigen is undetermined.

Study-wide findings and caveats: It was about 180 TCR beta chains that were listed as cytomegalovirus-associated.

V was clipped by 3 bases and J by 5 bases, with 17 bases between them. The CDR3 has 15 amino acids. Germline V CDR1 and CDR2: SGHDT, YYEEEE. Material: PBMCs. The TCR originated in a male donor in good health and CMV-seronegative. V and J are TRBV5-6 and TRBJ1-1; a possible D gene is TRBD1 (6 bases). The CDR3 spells CASSSSAGVWTEAFF. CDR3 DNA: TGTGCCAGCAGCTCGAGTGCAGGGGTTTGGACTGAAGCTTTCTTT.